This TCR beta chain was sequenced during a study of naive and memory T cell subsets. Points from the study as a whole: Potentially, T cell activation and differentiation skew this RNA-based measurement.

Ligated cDNA underwent four rounds of PCR with nested alpha and beta constant region primers and SP2. One entry per CDR3 protein results from TCRdb running MiXCR on the 5' RACE reads. The repertoire has roughly 30,000 distinct CDR3 sequences, 16% of them found once; the top ten carry about 2.4%. V gave up 3 bases and J gave up 2 bases, with 13 bases separating them. The CDR3 contains 16 residues. A UMI-containing oligonucleotide was joined by 3' ligation to the TCR cDNA template. Concerning this clonotype: The target antigen is unknown.

The sequence derives from a female donor in good health. The chain employs TRBV7-1 and TRBJ2-2, with D hard to call. TRBV7-1 is an ORF, and what it does is uncertain. The CDR3 DNA reads TGTGCCAGCAGCTCTAAGGTTGGGCCTAACACCGGGGAGCTGTTTTTT. This codes for CASSSKVGPNTGELFF.